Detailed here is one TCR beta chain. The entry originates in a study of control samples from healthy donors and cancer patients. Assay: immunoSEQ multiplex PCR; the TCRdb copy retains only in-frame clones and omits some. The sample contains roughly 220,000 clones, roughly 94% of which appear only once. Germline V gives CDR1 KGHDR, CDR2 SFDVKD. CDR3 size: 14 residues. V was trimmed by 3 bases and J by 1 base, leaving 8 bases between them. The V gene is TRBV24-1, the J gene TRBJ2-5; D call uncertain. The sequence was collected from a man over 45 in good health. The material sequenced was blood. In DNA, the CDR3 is TGTGCCACCAGTGATGTTGGGATCCAAGAGACCCAGTACTTC. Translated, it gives CATSDVGIQETQYF.